The T cell receptor beta chain described here comes from a study of graft-versus-host responses after intestinal transplantation. Study-wide findings and caveats: Circulating GvH clones peaking coincided with falling HvG clones soon after transplant.

Note on this clone: What it binds is not known.

Only in-frame clones appear in the TCRdb table, and some are missing; sequencing was by immunoSEQ multiplex PCR. The table has some 90,000 clones, 85% to 95% seen once. The receptor was derived from a human donor who was the organ donor for an intestinal transplant. The sequencing used unstimulated CD8+ T cells sorted from spleen or lymph node cells, collected before transplant.

DNA of the CDR3: TGTGCCAGCAGTCCTAGAGGGTGGACAGGGGGAGATGGAAACACCATATATTTT. Translating it yields CASSPRGWTGGDGNTIYF. The chain recombines TRBV9 with TRBJ1-3, with 10 positions matching TRBD1. The CDR3 is 18 amino acids. V lost 5 bases to trimming and J lost 3 bases; unmatched junction nucleotides: 14. CDR1 is SGDLS, CDR2 YYNGEE, per germline.